Included here is one T cell receptor (beta chain) sequence, with context. As yet, its antigen is unknown. PCR was performed using 60 Vbeta and 13 Jbeta primers. Assay: immunoSEQ multiplex PCR; the TCRdb copy retains only in-frame clones and omits some. This sample yields roughly 250,000 clones, of which about 80% are seen a single time; about 0.3% belongs to the top ten. The CDR3 extends over 16 amino acids. V shed 4 bases, J shed 8 bases, and the junction held 9 bases outside the gene matches. CDR1 MDHEN and CDR2 SYDVKM come from the germline V gene. The sample is drawn from a study of cytomegalovirus exposure and HLA in healthy donors. Study conclusions and caveats: Equally common other TCR beta chains were less clonally expanded than HLA-associated ones, a later analysis found. A highly shared variant cluster was judged a likely technical artifact.

This rearrangement joins TRBV28 to TRBJ2-1; the match to TRBD2 covers 12 bases. Sequences were obtained from PBMCs. This TCR came from a girl aged 2-10 years in good health and CMV-seronegative. CDR3 amino acids: CASSSITSGGRYEQFF. In nucleotides, the CDR3 is TGTGCCAGCAGTTCGATTACTAGCGGGGGGAGGTATGAGCAGTTCTTC.